The clone carrying this T cell receptor beta chain was counted only a few times. This sample is drawn from a study of patients and donors after allogeneic stem cell transplantation. TCRdb re-called the RT-PCR reads with MiXCR, one entry per CDR3 protein. The sample shows roughly 230,000 distinct CDR3 sequences, around 14% of them seen only once. This CDR3 spans 13 amino acids. Trimming removed 7 bases from V and 0 bases from J, with 9 bases in between. The V gene's germline CDR1 is MNHNS and CDR2 SASEGT. The V call is TRBV6-1, the J call TRBJ1-1; D is unresolved. The sequence was collected from a human donor who was either an allogeneic HSCT recipient or a stem cell or donor lymphocyte infusion donor (not recorded which). It is not recorded whose cells these are; they may come from a transplant donor. Sequences were obtained from blood, either unsorted or a sorted T cell fraction (not recorded which). CDR3 protein: CASTLQVNTEAFF. CDR3 coding DNA: TGTGCCAGCACTTTACAAGTGAACACTGAAGCTTTCTTT.